The present T cell receptor (beta chain) was sequenced within a study of cytomegalovirus exposure and HLA in healthy donors. Turning to this clone: Its antigen is currently unknown.

Researchers ran the PCR with 60 Vbeta and 13 Jbeta primers. Clones were sequenced by immunoSEQ multiplex PCR, and TCRdb holds only the in-frame ones, with some missing. Altogether 85,000 to 130,000 clones are present, roughly 82% being singletons, with the ten largest covering roughly 1.2%. Study results and limitations: Most of the TCR beta V segments (in an earlier analysis) were productive either about 90% or about 30% of the time. Across all donors, roughly uniform sequencing depth was an assumption of the presence/absence analyses. Later analysis found that TCR beta chains associated with HLA were more clonally expanded than other, equally common chains.

Specimen: PBMCs. This TCR came from a woman aged 18-29 years in good health and CMV-seronegative.

CDR3 residues: CASSQNRQVGYGYTF. The CDR3 nucleotides read TGCGCCAGCAGCCAGAACCGACAGGTGGGATATGGCTACACCTTC. The chain joins TRBV4-3 to TRBJ1-2, with D possibly being TRBD1 (6 bases). The V gene lost 3 bases and the J gene lost 5 bases, with 16 bases spanning the gap. This CDR3 contains 15 residues. CDR1 is LGHNA, CDR2 YSLEER, per germline.